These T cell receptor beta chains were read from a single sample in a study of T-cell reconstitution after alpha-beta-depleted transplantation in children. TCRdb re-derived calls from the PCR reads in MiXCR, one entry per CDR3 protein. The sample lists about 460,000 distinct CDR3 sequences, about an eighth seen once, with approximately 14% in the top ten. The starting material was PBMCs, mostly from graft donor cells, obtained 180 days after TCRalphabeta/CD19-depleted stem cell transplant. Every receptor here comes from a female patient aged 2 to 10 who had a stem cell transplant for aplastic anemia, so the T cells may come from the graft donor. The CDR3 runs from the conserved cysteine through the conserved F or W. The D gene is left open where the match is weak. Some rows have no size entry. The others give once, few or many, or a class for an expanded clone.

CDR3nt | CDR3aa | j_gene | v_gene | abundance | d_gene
TGCGCCAGCAGCAAGGACACGAGCACTGAAGCTTTCTTT | CASSKDTSTEAFF | TRBJ1-1 | TRBV5-1 | . | .
TGTGCCACTCTTCAGGGGGGCTATGGCTACACCTTC | CATLQGGYGYTF | TRBJ1-2 | TRBV7-9 | few | TRBD1
TGTGCCAGCAGCATCCGGGACAGGGACTATGGCTACACCTTC | CASSIRDRDYGYTF | TRBJ1-2 | TRBV5-5 | few | TRBD1
TGCGCCAGCAGTGAGGGACTATCGGAGAGAGATACGCAGTATTTT | CASSEGLSERDTQYF | TRBJ2-3 | TRBV10-1 | . | .
TGTGCCAGCAGCTTAGCGGTACGGCCCTCCTATAATTCACCCCTCCACTTT | CASSLAVRPSYNSPLHF | TRBJ1-6 | TRBV7-2 | few | .
TGTGCCAGCAGTGAAGTCGGGACTAGCGGCTACAATGAGCAGTTCTTC | CASSEVGTSGYNEQFF | TRBJ2-1 | TRBV2 | many | TRBD2
TGTGCCAGCAGCTTTCAGGGGCCGATGGGCAATGAGCAGTTCTTC | CASSFQGPMGNEQFF | TRBJ2-1 | TRBV11-2 | once | .
TGTGCCAGCAGTTTAAAGGGTTCTAACTATGGCTACACCTTC | CASSLKGSNYGYTF | TRBJ1-2 | TRBV12-3/TRBV12-4 | many | .
TGCAGCGTTGAAGAATTACTCAACACTCTCAATGAGCAGTTCTTC | CSVEELLNTLNEQFF | TRBJ2-1 | TRBV29-1 | many | .
TGCGCCAGCAGCCAAGTCCCTTGGAAGGACACTGAAGCTTTCTTT | CASSQVPWKDTEAFF | TRBJ1-1 | TRBV4-3 | . | .
TGTGCCAGCAGTCAACACGGGGGCGATCGGGCTTTCTTT | CASSQHGGDRAFF | TRBJ1-1 | TRBV12-3/TRBV12-4 | many | .
TGTGCCAGCAGCCCACCCCAGCATTTT | CASSPPQHF | TRBJ1-5 | TRBV6-2/TRBV6-3 | . | .
TGTGCCAGCAGCAATGTAGGGAAGACTAATGAAAAACTGTTTTTT | CASSNVGKTNEKLFF | TRBJ1-4 | TRBV11-2 | . | .